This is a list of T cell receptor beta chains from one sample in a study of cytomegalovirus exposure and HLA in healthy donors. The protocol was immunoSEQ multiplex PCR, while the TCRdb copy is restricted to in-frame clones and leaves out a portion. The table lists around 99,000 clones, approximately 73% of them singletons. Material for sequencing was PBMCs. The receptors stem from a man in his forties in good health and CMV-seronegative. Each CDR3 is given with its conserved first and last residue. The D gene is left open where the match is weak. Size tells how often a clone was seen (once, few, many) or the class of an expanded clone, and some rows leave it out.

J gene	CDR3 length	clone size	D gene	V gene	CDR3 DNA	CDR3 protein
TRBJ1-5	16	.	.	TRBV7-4	TGTGCCAGCAGCCCTACGAAGTCAGGGGACAATCAGCCCCAGCATTTT	CASSPTKSGDNQPQHF
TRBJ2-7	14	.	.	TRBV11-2	TGTGCCAGCAGACGCGCAGGACGGGACTACGAGCAGTACTTC	CASRRAGRDYEQYF
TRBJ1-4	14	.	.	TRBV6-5	TGTGCCAGCAGTTACAGGGGCAGGAATGAAAAACTGTTTTTT	CASSYRGRNEKLFF
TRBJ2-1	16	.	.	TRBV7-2	TGTGCCAGCAGCCGAAGGGGGGGGTTAAACTACAATGAGCAGTTCTTC	CASSRRGGLNYNEQFF
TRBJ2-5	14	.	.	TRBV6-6	TGTGCCAGCAGTCGCGGGGCAGACCAAGAGACCCAGTACTTC	CASSRGADQETQYF
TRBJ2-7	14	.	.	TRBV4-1	TGCGCCAGCAGCCAAGCGGCAGGAGGCTACGAGCAGTACTTC	CASSQAAGGYEQYF
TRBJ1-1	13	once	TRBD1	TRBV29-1	TGCAGCGTGACCCCACCGGGACAGGGAATTGCTTTCTTT	CSVTPPGQGIAFF
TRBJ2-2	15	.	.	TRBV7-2	TGTGCCAGCAGCTTTGACGGGGGTGTTTCCGGGGAGCTGTTTTTT	CASSFDGGVSGELFF
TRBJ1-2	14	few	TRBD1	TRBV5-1	TGCGCCAGCAGCCTTCCCCAGGGGGCTCATGGCTACACCTTC	CASSLPQGAHGYTF
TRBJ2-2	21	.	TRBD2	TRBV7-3	TGTGCCAGCAGCGATATCCCCGGGACTAGCGGGGGGGCTAGGGGCACCGGGGAGCTGTTTTTT	CASSDIPGTSGGARGTGELFF
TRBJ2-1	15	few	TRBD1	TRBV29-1	TGCAGCGTTGTCGGCGGGACAGGGAGTTTCGATGAGCAGTTCTTC	CSVVGGTGSFDEQFF